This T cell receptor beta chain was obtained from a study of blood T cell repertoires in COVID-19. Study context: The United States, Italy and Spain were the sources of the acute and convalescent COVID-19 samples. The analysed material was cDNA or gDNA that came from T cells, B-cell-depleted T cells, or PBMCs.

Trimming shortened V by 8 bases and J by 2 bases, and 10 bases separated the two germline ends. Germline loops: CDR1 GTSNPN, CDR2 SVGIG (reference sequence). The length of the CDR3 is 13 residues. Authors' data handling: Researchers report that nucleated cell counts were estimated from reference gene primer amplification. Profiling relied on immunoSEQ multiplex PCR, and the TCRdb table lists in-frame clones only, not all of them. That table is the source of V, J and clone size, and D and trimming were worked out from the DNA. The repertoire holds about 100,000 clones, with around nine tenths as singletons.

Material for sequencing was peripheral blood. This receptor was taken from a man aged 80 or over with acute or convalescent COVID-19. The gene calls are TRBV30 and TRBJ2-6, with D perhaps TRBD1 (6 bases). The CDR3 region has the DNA TGTGCCCGGAAGGGGGCTGGGGCCAACGTCCTGACTTTC. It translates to CARKGAGANVLTF.